These 10 T cell receptor beta chains originate from one sample sequenced in a study of blood T cell repertoires in COVID-19. Sequencing was performed with immunoSEQ multiplex PCR; in TCRdb, only in-frame clones are kept and a portion is missing. The sample includes fewer than 300,000 clones, approximately 93% seen only once; the top ten take around 2.2%. Specimen: peripheral blood. The receptors stem from a woman between 25 and 40 years old with COVID-19, enrolled during active disease.

This rearrangement joins TRBV28 to TRBJ2-2; a weak D match, TRBD1 (6 bases). Trimming stripped 7 bases from V and 3 bases from J, with 15 bases between. Germline V gives CDR1 MDHEN, CDR2 SYDVKM. CDR3 length: 15 amino acids. Here the CDR3 DNA reads TGTGCCAGCACTCTTAGGGGGTTATACACCGGGGAGCTGTTTTTT. The encoded protein is CASTLRGLYTGELFF.

The rearrangement uses TRBV3-1 (or the pseudogene TRBV3-2) and TRBJ1-2, with 10 bases identical to TRBD1. The trim removed 3 bases at V and 2 bases at J, leaving 3 bases unmatched. Per the germline V gene, CDR1 is LGHDT and CDR2 is YNNKEL (reference sequence). The CDR3 consists of 15 residues. CDR3 DNA: TGTGCCAGCAGCCAGAGGGACAGGGGCAACTATGGCTACACCTTC. It translates to CASSQRDRGNYGYTF.

The chain recombines TRBV4-2 with TRBJ1-1, with 7 bases aligning to TRBD1. The V segment lost 4 bases and the J segment 0 bases; nucleotides outside the gene matches: 2. The CDR3 consists of 14 residues. CDR1 LGHNA and CDR2 YNFKEQ come from the germline V gene. The CDR3: CASSLGTVNTEAFF. CDR3 sequence (DNA): TGTGCCAGCAGCCTTGGGACAGTGAACACTGAAGCTTTCTTT.

The chain combines TRBV5-1 with TRBJ2-2, with D tentatively TRBD1 (6 bases). The CDR3 sequence is 15 residues long. CDR1 is SGHRS, CDR2 YFSETQ, per germline. The V and J ends lost 4 bases and 5 bases respectively, with 15 bases between them. CDR3 coding DNA: TGCGCCAGCAGCCTGAGGACAGACAGGACCGGGGAGCTGTTTTTT. Translation: CASSLRTDRTGELFF.

The chain joins TRBV5-4 to TRBJ1-2, with D perhaps TRBD1 (6 bases). The CDR3 runs to 12 residues. Trimming cost V 4 bases and J 6 bases, with 10 bases left between them. The germline gives CDR1 SGHNT, CDR2 YYREEE (reference sequence). The CDR3 is CASSMDRDGYTF. CDR3 nucleotide sequence: TGTGCCAGCAGCATGGACAGAGATGGCTACACCTTC.

The gene calls are TRBV7-8 and TRBJ2-7; D unclear. This CDR3 is 11 amino acids long. The ends were cut back, 5 bases at V and 5 bases at J, with 7 bases in the middle. CDR1 is SGHVS and CDR2 is FQNEAQ in the germline V gene. The CDR3 DNA reads TGTGCCAGCAGCCCCCGGGACGAGCAGTACTTC. This gives the protein CASSPRDEQYF.

The chain has TRBV21-1 and TRBJ2-1; TRBD1 is the table's D call, not checked against the DNA. TRBV21-1 counts as a pseudogene. The CDR3 contains 24 residues. The CDR3 DNA follows: TGTGCCAGCACTTCGAAAGGCCCGAGATTTACAGGGAGTAGGGCTCCCACACTTTACAATGAGCAGTTCTTC. Translating it yields CASTSKGPRFTGSRAPTLYNEQFF.

This clone was recorded only once. The chain has TRBV7-9 and TRBJ1-1; 9 bases map to TRBD1. The CDR3 totals 16 residues. Germline CDR1 SEHNR, CDR2 FQNEAQ (reference sequence). The V and J ends lost 5 bases and 2 bases, in that order; junction bases with no gene match: 9. CDR3 DNA: TGTGCCAGCAGCCCCAACCTGGGACAGGGAAACACTGAAGCTTTCTTT. Its translation is CASSPNLGQGNTEAFF.

The chain couples TRBV11-2 to TRBJ2-1; D is unclear. In germline, CDR1 is SGHAT, CDR2 FQNNGV. The length of the CDR3 is 14 residues. V was shortened by 10 bases and J by 0 bases, with 13 bases between the two germline ends. The CDR3 sequence is CATRRLSSYNEQFF. The CDR3 DNA reads TGTGCCACCAGGAGATTAAGCTCCTACAATGAGCAGTTCTTC. The full variable domain, in which reference TRBV11-2 and TRBJ2-1 provide the parts outside the CDR3, is EAGVAQSPRYKIIEKRQSVAFWCNPISGHATLYWYQQILGQGPKLLIQFQNNGVVDDSQLPKDRFSAERLKGVDSTLKIQPAKLEDSAVYLCATRRLSSYNEQFFGPGTRLTVL.

The chain links TRBV19 to TRBJ1-1, with unresolved D. V dropped 3 bases and J dropped 0 bases, with 14 bases sitting between them. The germline gives CDR1 LNHDA, CDR2 SQIVND (reference sequence). CDR3 length: 16 residues. The CDR3 sequence: CASSIGSGTMNTEAFF. The CDR3 DNA follows: TGTGCCAGTAGTATTGGGTCAGGAACCATGAACACTGAAGCTTTCTTT.